This T cell receptor beta chain was identified during a study of shared clonotypes between healthy human individuals. There are 18 residues in the CDR3. Execution of the assay was at deep level. Sequenced by immunoSEQ multiplex PCR; TCRdb stores in-frame clones only, minus some. The sample has about 600,000 clones; roughly 79% are singletons. Genomic DNA from unsorted samples was obtained from around 100 million PBMCs (per sample). The gene calls are TRBV21-1 and TRBJ2-3; TRBD1, as called in the table, went unchecked against the DNA. TRBV21-1 is classified as a pseudogene. The receptor was derived from a middle-aged woman in good health. Some clones in this sample may be carry-over from other donors' samples. The sequenced sample was PBMCs. This CDR3 reads CASGVGQGGQGSTDTQYF. The CDR3, as DNA: TGTGCCAGCGGCGTGGGCCAAGGGGGCCAGGGTAGCACAGATACGCAGTATTTT.